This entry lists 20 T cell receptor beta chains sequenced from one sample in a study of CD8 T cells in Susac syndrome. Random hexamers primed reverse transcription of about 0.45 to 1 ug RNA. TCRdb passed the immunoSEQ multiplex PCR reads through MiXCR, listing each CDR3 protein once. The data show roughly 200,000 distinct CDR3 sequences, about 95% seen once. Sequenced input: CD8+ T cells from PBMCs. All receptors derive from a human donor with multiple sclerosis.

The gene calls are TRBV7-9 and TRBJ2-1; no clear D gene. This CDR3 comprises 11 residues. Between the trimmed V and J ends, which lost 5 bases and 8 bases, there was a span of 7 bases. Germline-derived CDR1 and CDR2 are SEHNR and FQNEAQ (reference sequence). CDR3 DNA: TGTGCCAGCAGCCGGCTCTATGAGCAGTTCTTC. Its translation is CASSRLYEQFF.

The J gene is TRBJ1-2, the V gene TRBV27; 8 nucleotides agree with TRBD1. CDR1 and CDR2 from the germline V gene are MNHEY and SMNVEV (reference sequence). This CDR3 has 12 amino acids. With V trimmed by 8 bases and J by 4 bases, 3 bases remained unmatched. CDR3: CASQGAGYGYTF. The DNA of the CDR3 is TGTGCCAGCCAGGGGGCCGGCTATGGCTACACCTTC.

CDR3 in DNA: TGTGCCAGCAGCTACTCAGGGGGACTTGGTAATGAGCAGTTCTTC. It yields the protein CASSYSGGLGNEQFF. V gene TRBV7-3 combines with J gene TRBJ2-1, with a weak D call TRBD1 (7 bases). The germline V gene encodes CDR1 SGHTA and CDR2 FQGTGA. CDR3 length equals 15 residues. V was clipped by 4 bases and J by 7 bases, with 17 bases between them.

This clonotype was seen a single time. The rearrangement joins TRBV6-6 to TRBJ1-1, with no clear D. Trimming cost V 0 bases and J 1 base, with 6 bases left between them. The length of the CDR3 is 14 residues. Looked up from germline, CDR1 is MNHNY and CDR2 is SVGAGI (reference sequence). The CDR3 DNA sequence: TGTGCCAGCAGTTACTCGTCCAAGAACACTGAAGCTTTCTTT. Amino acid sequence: CASSYSSKNTEAFF.

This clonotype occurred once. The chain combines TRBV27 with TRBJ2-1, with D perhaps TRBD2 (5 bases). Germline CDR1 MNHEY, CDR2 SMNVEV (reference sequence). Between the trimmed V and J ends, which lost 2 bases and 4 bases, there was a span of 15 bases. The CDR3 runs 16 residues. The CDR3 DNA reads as TGTGCCAGCAGTTTAGGAGGACCCGAACTATACAATGAGCAGTTCTTC. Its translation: CASSLGGPELYNEQFF.

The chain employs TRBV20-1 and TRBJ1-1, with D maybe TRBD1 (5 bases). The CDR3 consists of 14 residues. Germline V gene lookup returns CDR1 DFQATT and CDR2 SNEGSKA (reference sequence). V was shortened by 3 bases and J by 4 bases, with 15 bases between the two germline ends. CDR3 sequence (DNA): TGCAGTGCTAGGGCGGGACTTAGGGGCACTGAAGCTTTCTTT. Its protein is CSARAGLRGTEAFF.

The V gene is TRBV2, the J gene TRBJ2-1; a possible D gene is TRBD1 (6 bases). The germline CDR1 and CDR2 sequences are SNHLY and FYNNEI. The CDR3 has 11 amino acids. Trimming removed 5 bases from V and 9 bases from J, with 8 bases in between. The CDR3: CASSTGIEQFF. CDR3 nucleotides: TGTGCCAGCAGTACAGGGATTGAGCAGTTCTTC. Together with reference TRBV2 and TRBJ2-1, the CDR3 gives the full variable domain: EPEVTQTPSHQVTQMGQEVILRCVPISNHLYFYWYRQILGQKVEFLVSFYNNEISEKSEIFDDQFSVERPDGSNFTLKIRSTKLEDSAMYFCASSTGIEQFFGPGTRLTVL.

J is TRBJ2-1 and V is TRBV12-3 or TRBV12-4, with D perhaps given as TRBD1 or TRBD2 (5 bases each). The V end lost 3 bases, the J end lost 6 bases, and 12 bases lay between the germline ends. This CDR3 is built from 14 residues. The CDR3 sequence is CASSFSDGTNEQFF. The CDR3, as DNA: TGTGCCAGCAGTTTTTCGGACGGGACCAATGAGCAGTTCTTC.

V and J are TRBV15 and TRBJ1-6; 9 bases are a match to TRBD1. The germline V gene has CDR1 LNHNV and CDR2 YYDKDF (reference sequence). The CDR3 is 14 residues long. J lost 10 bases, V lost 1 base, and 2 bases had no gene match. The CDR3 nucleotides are TGTGCCACCAGCAGAGGAACAGGGGGCTCACCCCTCCACTTT. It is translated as CATSRGTGGSPLHF. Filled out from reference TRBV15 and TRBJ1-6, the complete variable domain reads DAMVIQNPRYQVTQFGKPVTLSCSQTLNHNVMYWYQQKSSQAPKLLFHYYDKDFNNEADTPDNFQSRRPNTSFCFLDIRSPGLGDTAMYLCATSRGTGGSPLHFGNGTRLTVT.

This CDR3 reads CASSPAGQRGINEQFF. CDR3 coding DNA: TGTGCCAGCAGCCCCGCCGGCCAGCGGGGGATCAATGAGCAGTTCTTC. The J gene is TRBJ2-1, the V gene TRBV7-9; 8 nucleotides agree with TRBD2. The CDR3 totals 16 residues. V shed 5 bases and J 6 bases; nucleotides not matched to a gene: 12. The germline gives CDR1 SEHNR, CDR2 FQNEAQ (reference sequence).

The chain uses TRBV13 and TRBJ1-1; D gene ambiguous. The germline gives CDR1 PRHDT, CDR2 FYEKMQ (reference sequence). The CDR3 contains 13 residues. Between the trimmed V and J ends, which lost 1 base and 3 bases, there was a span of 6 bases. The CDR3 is CASSLVRYTEAFF. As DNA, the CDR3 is TGTGCCAGCAGCTTAGTCCGGTACACTGAAGCTTTCTTT.

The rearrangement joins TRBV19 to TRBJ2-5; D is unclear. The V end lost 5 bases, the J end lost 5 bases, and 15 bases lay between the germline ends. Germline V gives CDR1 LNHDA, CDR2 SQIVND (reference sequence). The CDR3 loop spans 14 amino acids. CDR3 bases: TGTGCCAGTAGTTCCCCAGTAGGGATGGAGACCCAGTACTTC. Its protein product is CASSSPVGMETQYF.

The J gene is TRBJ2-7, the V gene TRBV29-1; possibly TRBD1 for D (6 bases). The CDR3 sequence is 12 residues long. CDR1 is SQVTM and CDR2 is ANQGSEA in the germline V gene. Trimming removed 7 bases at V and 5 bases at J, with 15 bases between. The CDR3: CSALTGSNEQYF. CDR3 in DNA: TGCAGCGCCCTGACAGGTTCGAACGAGCAGTACTTC.

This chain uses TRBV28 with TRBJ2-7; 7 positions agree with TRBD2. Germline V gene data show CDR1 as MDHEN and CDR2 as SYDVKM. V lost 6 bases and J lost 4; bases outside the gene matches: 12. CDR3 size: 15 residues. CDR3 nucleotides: TGTGCCAGCAGACCGACCGGAGCGGGACGGTACGAGCAGTACTTC. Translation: CASRPTGAGRYEQYF.

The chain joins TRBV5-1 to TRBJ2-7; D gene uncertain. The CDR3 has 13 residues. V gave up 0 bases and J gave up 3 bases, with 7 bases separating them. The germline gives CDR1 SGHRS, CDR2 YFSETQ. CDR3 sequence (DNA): TGCGCCAGCAGCTTGGCCCCCGACTACGAGCAGTACTTC. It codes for CASSLAPDYEQYF.

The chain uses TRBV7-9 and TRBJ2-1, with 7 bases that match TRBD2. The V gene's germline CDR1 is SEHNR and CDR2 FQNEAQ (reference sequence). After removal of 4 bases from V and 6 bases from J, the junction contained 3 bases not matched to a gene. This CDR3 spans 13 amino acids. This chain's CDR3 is CASSSTSRNEQFF. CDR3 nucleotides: TGTGCCAGCAGCTCGACTAGCCGCAATGAGCAGTTCTTC.

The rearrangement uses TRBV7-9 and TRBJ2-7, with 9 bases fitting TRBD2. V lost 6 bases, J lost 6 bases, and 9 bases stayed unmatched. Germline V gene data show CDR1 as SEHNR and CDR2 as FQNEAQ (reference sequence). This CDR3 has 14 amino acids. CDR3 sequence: CASSFTGLAPEQYF. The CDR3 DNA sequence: TGTGCCAGCAGTTTTACGGGACTAGCCCCCGAGCAGTACTTC.

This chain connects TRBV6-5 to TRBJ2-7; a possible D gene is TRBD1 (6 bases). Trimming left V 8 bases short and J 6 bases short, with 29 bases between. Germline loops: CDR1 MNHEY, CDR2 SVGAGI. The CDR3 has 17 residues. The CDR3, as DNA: TGTGCCAGCGTTTCTCCCCCCCACCACAGGGAGATCGGCGAGCAGTACTTC. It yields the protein CASVSPPHHREIGEQYF.

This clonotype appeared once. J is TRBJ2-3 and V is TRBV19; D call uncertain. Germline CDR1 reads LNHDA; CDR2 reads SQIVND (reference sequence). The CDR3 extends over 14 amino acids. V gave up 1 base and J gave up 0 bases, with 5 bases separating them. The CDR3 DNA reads TGTGCCAGTAGTATAGGGGTGAGCACAGATACGCAGTATTTT. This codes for CASSIGVSTDTQYF.

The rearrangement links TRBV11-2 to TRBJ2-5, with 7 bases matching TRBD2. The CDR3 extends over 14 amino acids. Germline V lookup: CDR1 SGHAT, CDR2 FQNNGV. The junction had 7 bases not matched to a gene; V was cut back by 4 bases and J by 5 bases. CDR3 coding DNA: TGTGCCAGCAGCTCCACCGGGGGGAGGGAGACCCAGTACTTC. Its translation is CASSSTGGRETQYF.